The 8 T cell receptor beta chains reported below all come from one sample, sequenced in a study of blood T cell repertoires in COVID-19. Here immunoSEQ multiplex PCR was the method, and the copy in TCRdb shows in-frame clones only, minus some. The repertoire includes around 270,000 clones, about 88% of them detected once, and nearly 2% sits in the top ten. What was sequenced was peripheral blood. Receptors originate from a man aged 25-45 years with active or convalescent COVID-19.

This clone was seen a few times. Other DNA sequences from this sample encode an identical CDR3 as well. This chain connects TRBV5-6 to TRBJ1-1; D call uncertain. Per the germline V gene, CDR1 is SGHDT and CDR2 is YYEEEE. With 0 bases removed from V and 1 base from J, the gap between germline ends came to 7 bases. This CDR3 has 14 amino acids. In nucleotides, the CDR3 is TGTGCCAGCAGCTTGGTTGGAGAGAACACTGAAGCTTTCTTT. This translates into CASSLVGENTEAFF.

This chain connects TRBV5-8 to TRBJ2-5, with TRBD1 identical over 7 bases. The CDR3 extends over 13 amino acids. Germline V gene lookup returns CDR1 SGHTS and CDR2 YDEGEE. Trimming cost V 2 bases and J 5 bases; bases outside gene matches: 3. The CDR3, as DNA: TGTGCCAGCAGCTTCGACAGGGTGGAGACCCAGTACTTC. It codes for CASSFDRVETQYF.

CDR3 amino acids: CASSQVFQTSTDTQYF. CDR3 nucleotide sequence: TGTGCCAGCAGCCAAGTATTCCAGACTAGCACAGATACGCAGTATTTT. The J gene is TRBJ2-3, the V gene TRBV4-2; D gene ambiguous. Germline-derived CDR1 and CDR2 are LGHNA and YNFKEQ. Trimming took 1 base from V and 0 from J, leaving 11 bases between them. This CDR3 contains 16 residues.

V is TRBV19 and J is TRBJ2-3, with a weak D call TRBD1 (5 bases). Germline CDR1 reads LNHDA; CDR2 reads SQIVND (reference sequence). This CDR3 is built from 14 residues. V gave up 6 bases and J gave up 4 bases, with 14 bases separating them. The CDR3 sequence is CASSQEARADTQYF. As DNA, the CDR3 is TGTGCCAGTAGCCAAGAGGCCAGGGCAGATACGCAGTATTTT. Combining the CDR3 with reference TRBV19 and TRBJ2-3 gives the whole variable domain DGGITQSPKYLFRKEGQNVTLSCEQNLNHDAMYWYRQDPGQGLRLIYYSQIVNDFQKGDIAEGYSVSREKKESFPLTVTSAQKNPTAFYLCASSQEARADTQYFGPGTRLTVL.

The genes are TRBV29-1 and TRBJ2-3, with 7 bases identical to TRBD1. V lost 7 bases, J lost 8 bases, and 12 bases stayed unmatched. The germline gives CDR1 SQVTM, CDR2 ANQGSEA. The CDR3 is 13 residues long. CDR3 DNA: TGCAGCGGGTTCGACAGGGCCTCTGGTACGCAGTATTTT. It yields the protein CSGFDRASGTQYF.

The CDR3 nucleotides are TGCGCCAGCAGCTTGGCCGTGGCCAACAATGAGCAGTTCTTC. Translating gives CASSLAVANNEQFF. This chain uses TRBV5-1 with TRBJ2-1, with D unresolved. Trimming removed 0 bases at V and 5 bases at J, with 9 bases between. Germline V lookup: CDR1 SGHRS, CDR2 YFSETQ. This CDR3 is 14 amino acids long.

The genes are TRBV10-3 and TRBJ1-5, with D maybe TRBD1 (6 bases). The CDR3 sequence is 13 residues long. CDR1 and CDR2 from the germline V gene are ENHRY and SYGVKD. V lost 6 bases, J lost 4 bases, and 10 bases lay in between. CDR3 nucleotides: TGTGCCATCAGCAGGACAGCAAATCAGCCCCAGCATTTT. It yields the protein CAISRTANQPQHF.

V usage is TRBV5-5 and J usage is TRBJ1-2; D is undetermined. Germline CDR1 SGHKS, CDR2 YYEKEE (reference sequence). The V end was cut by 0 bases, the J end by 3 bases, with 6 bases between. The length of the CDR3 is 13 residues. Here the CDR3 DNA reads TGTGCCAGCAGCTTGGCGCCAGACTATGGCTACACCTTC. Translation gives CASSLAPDYGYTF.